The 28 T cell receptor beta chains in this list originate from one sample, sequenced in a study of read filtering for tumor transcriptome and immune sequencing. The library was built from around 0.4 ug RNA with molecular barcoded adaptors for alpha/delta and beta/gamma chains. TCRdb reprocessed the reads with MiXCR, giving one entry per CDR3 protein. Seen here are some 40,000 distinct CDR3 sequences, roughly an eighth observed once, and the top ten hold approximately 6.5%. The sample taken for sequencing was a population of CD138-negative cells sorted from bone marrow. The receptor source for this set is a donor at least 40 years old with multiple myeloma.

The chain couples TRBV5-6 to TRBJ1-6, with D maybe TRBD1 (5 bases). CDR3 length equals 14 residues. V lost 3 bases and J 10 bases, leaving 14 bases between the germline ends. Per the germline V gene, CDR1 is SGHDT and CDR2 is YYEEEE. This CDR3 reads CASSSGRGSSPLHF. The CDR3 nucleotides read TGTGCCAGCAGCTCGGGGCGGGGATCCTCACCCCTCCACTTT.

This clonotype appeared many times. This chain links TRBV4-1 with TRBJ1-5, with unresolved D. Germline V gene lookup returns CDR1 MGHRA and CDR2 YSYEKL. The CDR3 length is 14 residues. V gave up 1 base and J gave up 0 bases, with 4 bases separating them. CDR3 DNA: TGCGCCAGCAGCCAAGTCACTAGCAATCAGCCCCAGCATTTT. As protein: CASSQVTSNQPQHF.

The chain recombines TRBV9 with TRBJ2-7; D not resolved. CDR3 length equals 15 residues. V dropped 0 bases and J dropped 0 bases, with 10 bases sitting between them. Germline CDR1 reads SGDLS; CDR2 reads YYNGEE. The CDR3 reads CASSVDPGRSYEQYF. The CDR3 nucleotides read TGTGCCAGCAGCGTAGATCCTGGACGCTCCTACGAGCAGTACTTC.

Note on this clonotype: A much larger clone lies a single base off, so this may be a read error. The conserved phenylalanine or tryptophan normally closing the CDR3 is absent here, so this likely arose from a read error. The CDR3 DNA is TGCAGTGCTACAGAAGGGTACTCCTACAATGAGCAGTTCCTC. It codes for CSATEGYSYNEQFL. V and J are TRBV20-1 and TRBJ2-1; D is unclear. Germline CDR1 and CDR2: DFQATT and SNEGSKA (reference sequence). V was trimmed by 4 bases and J by 0 bases, leaving 10 bases between them. The CDR3 contains 14 residues.

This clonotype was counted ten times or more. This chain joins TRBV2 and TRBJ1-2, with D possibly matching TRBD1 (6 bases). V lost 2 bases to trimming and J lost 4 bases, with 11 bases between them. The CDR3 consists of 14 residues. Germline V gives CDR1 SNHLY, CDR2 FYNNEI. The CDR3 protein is CASSEWGRGYGYTF. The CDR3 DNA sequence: TGTGCCAGCAGTGAATGGGGGCGCGGCTATGGCTACACCTTC.

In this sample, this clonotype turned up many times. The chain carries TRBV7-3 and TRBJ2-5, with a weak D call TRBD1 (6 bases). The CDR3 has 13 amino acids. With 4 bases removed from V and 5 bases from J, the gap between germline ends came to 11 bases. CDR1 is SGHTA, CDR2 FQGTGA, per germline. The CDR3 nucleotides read TGTGCCAGCAGCTCAGGGGCCTGGGAGACCCAGTACTTC. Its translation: CASSSGAWETQYF.

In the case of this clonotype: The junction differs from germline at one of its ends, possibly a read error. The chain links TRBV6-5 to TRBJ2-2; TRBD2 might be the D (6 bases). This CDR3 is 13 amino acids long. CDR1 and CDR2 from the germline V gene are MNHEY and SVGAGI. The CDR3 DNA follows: TGTGCCAGCACCCCGGGGGACGTCGGGGAGCTGCTTTTT. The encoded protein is CASTPGDVGELLF.

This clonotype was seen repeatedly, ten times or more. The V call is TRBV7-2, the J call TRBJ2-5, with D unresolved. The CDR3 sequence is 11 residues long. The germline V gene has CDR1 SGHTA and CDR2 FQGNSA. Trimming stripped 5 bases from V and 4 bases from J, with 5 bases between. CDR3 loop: CASSTTETQYF. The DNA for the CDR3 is TGTGCCAGCAGCACTACAGAGACCCAGTACTTC.

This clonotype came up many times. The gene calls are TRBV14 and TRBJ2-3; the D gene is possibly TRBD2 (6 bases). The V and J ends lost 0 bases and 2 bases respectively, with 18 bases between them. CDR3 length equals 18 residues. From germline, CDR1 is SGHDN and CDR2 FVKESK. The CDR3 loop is CASSQEGPVGTDTDTQYF. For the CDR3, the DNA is TGTGCCAGCAGCCAAGAAGGGCCGGTCGGGACTGACACAGATACGCAGTATTTT.

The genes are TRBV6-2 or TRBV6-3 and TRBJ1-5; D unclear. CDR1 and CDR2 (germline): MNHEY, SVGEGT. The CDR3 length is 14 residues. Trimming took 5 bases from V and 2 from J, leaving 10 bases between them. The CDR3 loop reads CASSRRRGNQPQHF. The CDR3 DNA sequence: TGTGCCAGCAGTCGCCGACGGGGCAATCAGCCCCAGCATTTT.

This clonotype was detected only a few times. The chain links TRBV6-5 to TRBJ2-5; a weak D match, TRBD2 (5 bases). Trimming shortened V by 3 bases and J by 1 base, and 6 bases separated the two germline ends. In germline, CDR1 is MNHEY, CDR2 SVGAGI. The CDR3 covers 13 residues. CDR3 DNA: TGTGCCAGCAGTTATGGGAGCCAAGAGACCCAGTACTTC. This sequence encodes CASSYGSQETQYF.

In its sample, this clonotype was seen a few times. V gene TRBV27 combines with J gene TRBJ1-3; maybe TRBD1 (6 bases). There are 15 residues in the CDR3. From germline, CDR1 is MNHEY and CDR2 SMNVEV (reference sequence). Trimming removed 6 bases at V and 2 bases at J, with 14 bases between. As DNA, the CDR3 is TGTGCCAGCAGCCTAGACAGGAACCCTGGAAACACCATATATTTT. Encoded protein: CASSLDRNPGNTIYF.

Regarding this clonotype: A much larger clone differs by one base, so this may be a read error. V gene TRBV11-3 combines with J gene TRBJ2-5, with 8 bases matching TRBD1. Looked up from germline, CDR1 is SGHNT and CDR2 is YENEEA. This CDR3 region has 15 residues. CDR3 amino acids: CACSLPGTGQETQYF. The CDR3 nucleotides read TGTGCCTGCAGCTTACCGGGGACAGGACAAGAGACCCAGTACTTC.

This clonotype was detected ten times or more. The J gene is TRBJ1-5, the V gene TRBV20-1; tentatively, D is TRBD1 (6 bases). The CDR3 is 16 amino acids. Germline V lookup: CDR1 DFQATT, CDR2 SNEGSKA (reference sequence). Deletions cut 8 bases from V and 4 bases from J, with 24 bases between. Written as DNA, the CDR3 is TGCAGTCTCACTTCCCCCACAGGGTTAAGGAATCAGCCCCAGCATTTT. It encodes CSLTSPTGLRNQPQHF.

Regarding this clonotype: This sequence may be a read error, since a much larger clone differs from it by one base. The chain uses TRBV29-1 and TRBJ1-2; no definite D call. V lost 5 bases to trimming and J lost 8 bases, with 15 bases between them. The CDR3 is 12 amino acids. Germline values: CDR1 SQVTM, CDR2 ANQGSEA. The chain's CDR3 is CSVIRARQGYTF. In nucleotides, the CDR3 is TGCAGCGTTATCCGGGCCAGGCAAGGCTACACCTTC.

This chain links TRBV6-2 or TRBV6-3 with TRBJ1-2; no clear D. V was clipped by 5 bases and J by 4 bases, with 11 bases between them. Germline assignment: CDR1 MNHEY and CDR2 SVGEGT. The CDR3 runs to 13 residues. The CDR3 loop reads CASSHQTAYGYTF. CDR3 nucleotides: TGTGCCAGCAGTCACCAAACAGCCTATGGCTACACCTTC.

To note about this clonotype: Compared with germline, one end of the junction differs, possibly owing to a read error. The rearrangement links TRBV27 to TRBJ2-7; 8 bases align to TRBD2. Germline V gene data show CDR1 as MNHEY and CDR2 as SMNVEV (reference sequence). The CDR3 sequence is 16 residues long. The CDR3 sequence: CAGTNRRGAGVHEQYF. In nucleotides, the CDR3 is TGTGCCGGCACTAACCGCAGGGGAGCGGGAGTTCACGAGCAATACTTC.

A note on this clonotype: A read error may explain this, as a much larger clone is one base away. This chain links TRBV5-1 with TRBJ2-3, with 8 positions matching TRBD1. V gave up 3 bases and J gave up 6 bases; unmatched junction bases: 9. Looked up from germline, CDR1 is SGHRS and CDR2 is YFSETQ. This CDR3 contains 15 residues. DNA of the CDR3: TGCGCCAGCAGCTCGGAAGGGGGACAGGTTGATACGCAGTATTTT. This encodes CASSSEGGQVDTQYF.

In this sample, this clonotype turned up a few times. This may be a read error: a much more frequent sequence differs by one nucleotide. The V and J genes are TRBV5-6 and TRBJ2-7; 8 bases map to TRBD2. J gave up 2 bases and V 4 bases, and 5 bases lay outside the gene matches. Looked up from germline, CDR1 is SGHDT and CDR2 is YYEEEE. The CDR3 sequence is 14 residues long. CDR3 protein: CASSLAGGAYEQYF. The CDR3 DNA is TGTGCCAGCAGCCTGGCGGGGGGCGCCTACGAGCAGTACTTC.

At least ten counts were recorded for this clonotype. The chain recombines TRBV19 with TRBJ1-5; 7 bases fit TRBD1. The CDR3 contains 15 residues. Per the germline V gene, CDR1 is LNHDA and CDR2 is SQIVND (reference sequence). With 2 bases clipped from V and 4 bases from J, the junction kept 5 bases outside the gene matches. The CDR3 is CASSISGTENQPQHF. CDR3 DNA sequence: TGTGCCAGTAGTATATCCGGGACAGAAAATCAGCCCCAGCATTTT.

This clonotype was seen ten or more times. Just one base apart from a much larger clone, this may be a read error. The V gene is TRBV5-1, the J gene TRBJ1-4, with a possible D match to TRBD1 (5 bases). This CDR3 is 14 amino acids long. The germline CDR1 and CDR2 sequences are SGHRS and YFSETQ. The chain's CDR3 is CASSFQGLEEKRFF. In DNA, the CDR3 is TGCGCCAGCAGCTTTCAGGGACTTGAAGAAAAACGGTTTTTT.

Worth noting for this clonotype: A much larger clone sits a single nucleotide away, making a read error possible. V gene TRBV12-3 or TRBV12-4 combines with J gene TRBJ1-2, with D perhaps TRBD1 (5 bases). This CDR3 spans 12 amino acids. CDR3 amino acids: CASSLAGHGYPF. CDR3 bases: TGTGCCAGCAGTTTAGCAGGACATGGCTACCCCTTC.

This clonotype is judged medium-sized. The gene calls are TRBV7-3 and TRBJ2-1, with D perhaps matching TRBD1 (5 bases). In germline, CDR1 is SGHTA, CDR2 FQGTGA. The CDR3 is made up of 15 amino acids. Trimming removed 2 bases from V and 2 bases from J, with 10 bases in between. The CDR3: CASSLSGKAYNEQFF. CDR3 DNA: TGTGCCAGCAGCTTATCAGGGAAGGCCTACAATGAGCAGTTCTTC.

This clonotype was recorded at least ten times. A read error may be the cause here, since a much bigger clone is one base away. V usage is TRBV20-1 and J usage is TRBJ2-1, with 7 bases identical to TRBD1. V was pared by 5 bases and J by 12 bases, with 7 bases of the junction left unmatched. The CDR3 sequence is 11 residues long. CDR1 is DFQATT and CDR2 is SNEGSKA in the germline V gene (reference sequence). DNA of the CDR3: TGCAGTGCTCAAGGGGGCTTAGGGCAGTTCTTC. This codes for CSAQGGLGQFF.

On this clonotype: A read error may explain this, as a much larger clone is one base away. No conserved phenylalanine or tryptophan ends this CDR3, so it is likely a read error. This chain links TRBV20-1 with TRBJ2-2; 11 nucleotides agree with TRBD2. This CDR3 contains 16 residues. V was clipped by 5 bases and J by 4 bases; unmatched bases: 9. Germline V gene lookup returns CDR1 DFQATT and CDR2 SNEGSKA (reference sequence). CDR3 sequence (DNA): TGCAGTGCTCCCTATAGCGGGGGGGCCGGCACCGGGGAGCTGTTTTCT. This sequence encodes CSAPYSGGAGTGELFS.

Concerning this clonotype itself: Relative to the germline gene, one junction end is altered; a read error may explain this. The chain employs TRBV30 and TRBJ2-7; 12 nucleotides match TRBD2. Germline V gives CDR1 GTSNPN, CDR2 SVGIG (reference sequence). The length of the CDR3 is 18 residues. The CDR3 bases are TGTGCCAGGAGTGCTTTAGGACTAGCGGGGTTCGCTTACTACGAGCAGTACTTC. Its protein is CARSALGLAGFAYYEQYF.

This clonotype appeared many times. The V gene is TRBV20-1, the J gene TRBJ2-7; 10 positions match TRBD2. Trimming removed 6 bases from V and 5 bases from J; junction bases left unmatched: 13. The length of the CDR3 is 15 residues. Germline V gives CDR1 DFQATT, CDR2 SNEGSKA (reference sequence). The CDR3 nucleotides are TGCAGTGCCCTATTGAGCGGGAGGGCCCTCGACGAGCAGTACTTC. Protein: CSALLSGRALDEQYF.

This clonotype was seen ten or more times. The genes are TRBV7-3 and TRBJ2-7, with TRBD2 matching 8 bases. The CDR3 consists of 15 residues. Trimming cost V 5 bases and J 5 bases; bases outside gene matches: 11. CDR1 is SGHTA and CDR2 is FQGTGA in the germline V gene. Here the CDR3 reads CASSRQRGPPDEQYF. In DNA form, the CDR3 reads TGTGCCAGCAGCCGTCAGCGGGGGCCTCCCGACGAGCAGTACTTC.